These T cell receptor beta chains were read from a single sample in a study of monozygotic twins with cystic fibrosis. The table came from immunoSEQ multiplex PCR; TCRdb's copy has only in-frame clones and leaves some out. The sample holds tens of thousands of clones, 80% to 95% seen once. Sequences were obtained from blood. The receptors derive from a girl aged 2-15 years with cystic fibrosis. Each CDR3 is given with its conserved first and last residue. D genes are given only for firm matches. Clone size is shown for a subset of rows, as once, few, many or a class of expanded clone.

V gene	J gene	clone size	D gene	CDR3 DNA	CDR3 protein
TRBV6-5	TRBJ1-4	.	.	TGTGCCAGCAGTTACTTCAGGGGAGGTGAAAAACTGTTTTTT	CASSYFRGGEKLFF
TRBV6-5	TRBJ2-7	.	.	TGTGCCAGCAGTTACCGTCAGGGTCACTACGAGCAGTACTTC	CASSYRQGHYEQYF
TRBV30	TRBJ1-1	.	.	TGTGCCTGGACCGAAACTAACACTGAAGCTTTCTTT	CAWTETNTEAFF
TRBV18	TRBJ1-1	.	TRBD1	TGTGCCAGCCACCGGGACAGGGTCAACACTGAAGCTTTCTTT	CASHRDRVNTEAFF
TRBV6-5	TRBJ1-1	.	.	TGTGCCAGCAGTTTGACAAGGAACACTGAAGCTTTCTTT	CASSLTRNTEAFF
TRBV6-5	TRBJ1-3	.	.	TGTGCCGGAGGTGAGGGGCCTGCTGGAAACACCATATATTTT	CAGGEGPAGNTIYF
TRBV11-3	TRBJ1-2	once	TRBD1	TGTGCCAGCAGCATCACCGGGACAGGGGATAACTATGGCTACACCTTC	CASSITGTGDNYGYTF
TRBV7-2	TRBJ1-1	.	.	TGTGCCAGCAGCGAAACATCCAACACTGAAGCTTTCTTT	CASSETSNTEAFF
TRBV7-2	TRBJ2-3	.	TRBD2	TGTGCCAGCAGCTTCTTACTAGCGGGGGTATTAGATACGCAGTATTTT	CASSFLLAGVLDTQYF
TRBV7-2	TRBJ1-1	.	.	TGTGCCAGCAGCTTAGGGTCAGTCCTCCTCGGCACTGAAGCTTTCTTT	CASSLGSVLLGTEAFF
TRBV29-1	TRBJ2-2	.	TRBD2	TGCAGCGTTGATCCCCGGGGGGGCTCCGGGGAGCTGTTTTTT	CSVDPRGGSGELFF
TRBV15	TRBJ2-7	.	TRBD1	TGTGCCACCAGCGAGGGACAGGGTCCCTACGAGCAGTACTTC	CATSEGQGPYEQYF
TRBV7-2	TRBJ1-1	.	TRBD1	TGTGCCAGCAGCTTAGGGTCCCTGGGACAGCAGAACACTGAAGCTTTCTTT	CASSLGSLGQQNTEAFF
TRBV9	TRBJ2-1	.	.	TGTGCCAGCAGCGTAACGGGGGCTGCTATATACAATGAGCAGTTCTTC	CASSVTGAAIYNEQFF
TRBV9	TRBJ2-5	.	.	TGTGCCAGCAGCGTAGCCCAAGGGGGGGAAGAGACCCAGTACTTC	CASSVAQGGEETQYF
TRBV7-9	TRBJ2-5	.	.	TGTGCCAGCAGCTTAGGACTGGGGGCAGGGGAGACCCAGTACTTC	CASSLGLGAGETQYF